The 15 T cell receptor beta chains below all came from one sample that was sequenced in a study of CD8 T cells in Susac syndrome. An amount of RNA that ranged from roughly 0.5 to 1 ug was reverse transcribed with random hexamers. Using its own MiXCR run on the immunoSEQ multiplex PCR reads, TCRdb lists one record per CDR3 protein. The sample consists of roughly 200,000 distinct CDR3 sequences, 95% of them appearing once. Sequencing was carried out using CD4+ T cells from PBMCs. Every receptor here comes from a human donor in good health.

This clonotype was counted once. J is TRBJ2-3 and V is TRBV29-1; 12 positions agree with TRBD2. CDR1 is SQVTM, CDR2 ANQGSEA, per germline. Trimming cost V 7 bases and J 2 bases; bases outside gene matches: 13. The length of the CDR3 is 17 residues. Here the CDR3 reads CSASSPGLAGNTDTQYF. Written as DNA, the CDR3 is TGCAGCGCTTCAAGTCCGGGACTAGCGGGTAACACAGATACGCAGTATTTT.

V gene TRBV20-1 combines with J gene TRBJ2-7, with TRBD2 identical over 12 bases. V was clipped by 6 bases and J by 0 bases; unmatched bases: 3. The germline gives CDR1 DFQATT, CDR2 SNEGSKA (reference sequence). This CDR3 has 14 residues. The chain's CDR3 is CSARTSGNSYEQYF. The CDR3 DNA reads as TGCAGTGCCCGGACTAGCGGGAACTCCTACGAGCAGTACTTC.

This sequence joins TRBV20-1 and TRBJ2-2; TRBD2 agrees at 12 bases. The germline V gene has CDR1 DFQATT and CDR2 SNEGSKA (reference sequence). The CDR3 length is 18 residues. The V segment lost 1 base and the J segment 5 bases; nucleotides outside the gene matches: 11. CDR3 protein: CSARAWTSGTMGTGELFF. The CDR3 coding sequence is TGCAGTGCTAGAGCTTGGACTAGCGGGACCATGGGGACCGGGGAGCTGTTTTTT.

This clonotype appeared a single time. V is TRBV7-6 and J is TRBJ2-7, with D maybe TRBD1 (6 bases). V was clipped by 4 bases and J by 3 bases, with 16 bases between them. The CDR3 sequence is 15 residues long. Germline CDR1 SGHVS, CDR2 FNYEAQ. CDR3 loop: CASSCTGTFSYEQYV. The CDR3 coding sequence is TGTGCCAGCAGCTGCACAGGGACATTTAGCTACGAGCAGTACGTC.

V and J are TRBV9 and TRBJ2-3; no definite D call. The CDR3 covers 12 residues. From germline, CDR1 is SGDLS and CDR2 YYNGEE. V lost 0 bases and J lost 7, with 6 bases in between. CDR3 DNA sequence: TGTGCCAGCAGCGTAGACGGATATACGCAGTATTTT. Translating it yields CASSVDGYTQYF.

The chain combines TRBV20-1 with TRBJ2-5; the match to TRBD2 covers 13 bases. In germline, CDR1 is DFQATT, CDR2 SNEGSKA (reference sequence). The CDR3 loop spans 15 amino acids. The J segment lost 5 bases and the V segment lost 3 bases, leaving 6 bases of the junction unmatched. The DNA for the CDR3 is TGCAGTGCTAGCGAGACTAGCGGGGGGAGGGAGACCCAGTACTTC. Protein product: CSASETSGGRETQYF.

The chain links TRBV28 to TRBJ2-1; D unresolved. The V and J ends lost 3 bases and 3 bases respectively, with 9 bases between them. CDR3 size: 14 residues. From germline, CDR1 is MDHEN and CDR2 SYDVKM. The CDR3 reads CASSLGIFYNEQFF. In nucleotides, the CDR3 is TGTGCCAGCAGTTTGGGGATCTTCTACAATGAGCAGTTCTTC.

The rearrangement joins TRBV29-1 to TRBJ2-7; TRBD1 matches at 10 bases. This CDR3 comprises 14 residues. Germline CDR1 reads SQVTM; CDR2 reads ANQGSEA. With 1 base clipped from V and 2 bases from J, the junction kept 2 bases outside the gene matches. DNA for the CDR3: TGCAGCGTTGAAGGGACAGGGGGACCCTACGAGCAGTACTTC. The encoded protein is CSVEGTGGPYEQYF.

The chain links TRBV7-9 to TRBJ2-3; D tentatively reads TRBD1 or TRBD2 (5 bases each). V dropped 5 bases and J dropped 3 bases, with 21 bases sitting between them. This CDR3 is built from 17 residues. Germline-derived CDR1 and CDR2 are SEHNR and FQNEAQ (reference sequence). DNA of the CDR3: TGTGCCAGCAGCCAGCTGCGTGGGGACCGTGGGACAGATACGCAGTATTTT. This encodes CASSQLRGDRGTDTQYF.

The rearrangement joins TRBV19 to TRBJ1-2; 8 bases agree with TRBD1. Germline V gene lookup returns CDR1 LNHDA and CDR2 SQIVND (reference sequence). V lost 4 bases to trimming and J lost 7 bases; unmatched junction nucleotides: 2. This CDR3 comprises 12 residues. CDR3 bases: TGTGCCAGTAGTACAGGGGGCCTTGGCTACACCTTC. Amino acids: CASSTGGLGYTF.

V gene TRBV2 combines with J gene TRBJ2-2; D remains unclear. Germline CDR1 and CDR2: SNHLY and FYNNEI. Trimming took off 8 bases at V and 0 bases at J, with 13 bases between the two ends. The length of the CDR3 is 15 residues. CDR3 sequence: CASLLDLSNTGELFF. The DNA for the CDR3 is TGTGCCAGCCTCTTAGATTTATCGAACACCGGGGAGCTGTTTTTT. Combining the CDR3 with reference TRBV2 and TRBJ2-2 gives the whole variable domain EPEVTQTPSHQVTQMGQEVILRCVPISNHLYFYWYRQILGQKVEFLVSFYNNEISEKSEIFDDQFSVERPDGSNFTLKIRSTKLEDSAMYFCASLLDLSNTGELFFGEGSRLTVL.

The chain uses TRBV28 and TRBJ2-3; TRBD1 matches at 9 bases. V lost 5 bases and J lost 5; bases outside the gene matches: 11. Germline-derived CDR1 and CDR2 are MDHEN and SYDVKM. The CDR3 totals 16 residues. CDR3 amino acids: CASSPRGGQGRDTQYF. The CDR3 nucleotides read TGTGCCAGCAGTCCCAGAGGGGGACAGGGAAGAGATACGCAGTATTTT.

The CDR3 coding sequence is TGTGCCAGCCATACTAGCGGGGGTGATGAGCAGTACTTC. Translated: CASHTSGGDEQYF. This chain uses TRBV18 with TRBJ2-7; 11 positions match TRBD2. Trimming took 8 bases from V and 7 from J; bases not matched to a gene: 7. This CDR3 comprises 13 residues. Germline lookup yields CDR1 KGHSH and CDR2 LQKENI.

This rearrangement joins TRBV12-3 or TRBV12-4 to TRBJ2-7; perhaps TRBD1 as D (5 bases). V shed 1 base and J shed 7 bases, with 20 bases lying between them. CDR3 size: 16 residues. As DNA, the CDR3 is TGTGCCAGCAGTTTAGGCATAGGGGCAGGGTTCGGGGAGCAGTACTTC. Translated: CASSLGIGAGFGEQYF.

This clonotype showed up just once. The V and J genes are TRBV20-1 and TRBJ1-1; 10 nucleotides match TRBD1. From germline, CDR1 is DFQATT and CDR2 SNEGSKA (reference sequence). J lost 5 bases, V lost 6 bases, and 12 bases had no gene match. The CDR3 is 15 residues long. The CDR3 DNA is TGCAGTGCCCTCCCCGGGACAGGGGAATATACTGAAGCTTTCTTT. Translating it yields CSALPGTGEYTEAFF.